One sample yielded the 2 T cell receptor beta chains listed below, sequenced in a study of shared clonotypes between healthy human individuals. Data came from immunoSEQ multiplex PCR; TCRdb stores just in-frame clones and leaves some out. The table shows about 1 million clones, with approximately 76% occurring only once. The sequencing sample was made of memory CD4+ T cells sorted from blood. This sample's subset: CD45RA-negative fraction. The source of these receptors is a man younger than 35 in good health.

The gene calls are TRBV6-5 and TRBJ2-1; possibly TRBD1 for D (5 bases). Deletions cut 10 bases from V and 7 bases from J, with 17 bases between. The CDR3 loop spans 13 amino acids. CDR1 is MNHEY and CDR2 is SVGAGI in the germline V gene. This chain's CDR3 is CATRAGFGNEQFF. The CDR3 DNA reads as TGTGCCACGCGAGCAGGGTTCGGGAATGAGCAGTTCTTC.

The CDR3 loop is CASSVSYRGATEAFF. As DNA, the CDR3 is TGTGCCAGCAGCGTCTCTTATCGAGGGGCCACTGAAGCTTTCTTT. The chain is built from TRBV9 and TRBJ1-1; a possible D gene is TRBD1 (5 bases). The CDR3 covers 15 residues. V shed 2 bases and J shed 4 bases, with 15 bases lying between them. The V gene's germline CDR1 is SGDLS and CDR2 YYNGEE.